A selection of T cell receptor beta chains follows, all from one sample in a study of Ad26.COV2.S vaccination and SARS-CoV-2 variants. The method was immunoSEQ multiplex PCR; TCRdb's version includes in-frame clones alone and lacks a portion of them. This table holds around 450,000 clones, nearly 90% found once. Sequencing was performed on peripheral blood, taken in a trial of Ad26.COV2.S vaccine versus placebo. All receptors derive from a person aged 18 to 59 who received the Ad26.COV2.S COVID-19 vaccine or a placebo. The CDR3 runs from the conserved cysteine through the conserved F or W. The size of a clone is reported for some rows only, either as once, few or many, or as a class for expanded clones.

many TRBJ1-4 TRBV25-1 CASRDRLTNEKLFF
. TRBJ1-2 TRBV6-5 CASSSSGTGTHGYTF
. TRBJ2-1 TRBV6-5 CASSSTGNNEQFF
. TRBJ2-1 TRBV14 CASNTGRALNNEQFF
once TRBJ2-7 TRBV4-1 CASSQQLAGVYEQYF
. TRBJ1-3 TRBV7-3 CASSPTGAGNTIYF
. TRBJ1-2 TRBV25-1 CASRGTPYGYTF
. TRBJ1-6 TRBV7-2 CASSQGQGASPLHF
once TRBJ1-2 TRBV19 CASSTAPVAGYTF
. TRBJ2-2 TRBV24-1 CATSDSQGYTGELFF
. TRBJ1-3 TRBV28 CASSLVEALSGNTIYF
. TRBJ2-2 TRBV30 CAWSRGVSELFF
. TRBJ2-3 TRBV2 CASSESGVSTDTQYF
. TRBJ2-1 TRBV9 CASSVGFYEQFF
. TRBJ1-1 TRBV6-5 CASRKTGNTEAFF
few TRBJ1-2 TRBV7-9 CASSKGTGGAIGGYTF
. TRBJ2-1 TRBV10-2 CASRPGTRAFNEQFF
. TRBJ2-1 TRBV3-1/TRBV3-2 CASSQWSETGAINEQFF
few TRBJ1-4 TRBV28 CASRAGTGGMPNEKLFF
. TRBJ2-1 TRBV10-1 CASSVGSSNEQFF
once TRBJ2-7 TRBV25-1 CASSRTFGAYEQYF
. TRBJ1-6 TRBV2 CASMGRSYNSPLHF
. TRBJ1-6 TRBV15 CATRDRHSYNSPLHF
. TRBJ1-2 TRBV6-5 CASRLAGQGGYGYTF
. TRBJ2-5 TRBV13 CASSTPTNGETQYF
. TRBJ1-2 TRBV29-1 CSVEGPTGGYTF
few TRBJ2-2 TRBV18 CASSVNDGGPSSGELFF
. TRBJ1-2 TRBV6-5 CASRLTGTGAFGYTF
. TRBJ1-2 TRBV28 CASRPRASDYGYTF
. TRBJ2-5 TRBV7-2 CASSTPTSGAQETQYF
. TRBJ1-2 TRBV7-9 CASSRIEQGWVAPYGYTF
. TRBJ2-2 TRBV5-4 CASSPRRENTGELFF
. TRBJ1-5 TRBV24-1 CATSDSTGGGQPQHF
. TRBJ2-2 TRBV28 CASSLSGMTDTGELFF
. TRBJ1-1 TRBV6-2/TRBV6-3 CASSPGGSRVRAFF
. TRBJ2-1 TRBV24-1 CATSDLQNEQFF
once TRBJ1-4 TRBV5-1 CASSSGGQGEKLFF
. TRBJ1-3 TRBV30 CAGTGFSGNTIYF
. TRBJ2-7 TRBV27 CASSLSRQSYEQYF
. TRBJ1-2 TRBV29-1 CSVEGQIYGYTF
. TRBJ2-7 TRBV7-9 CASSRSASGMTYEQYF
. TRBJ2-2 TRBV2 CASSEAGVKTGELFF
. TRBJ2-7 TRBV28 CASSFPSSYEQYF